This T cell receptor (beta chain) was captured by sequencing in a study of T cells in Graves' hyperthyroidism and ophthalmopathy. On this clonotype: Its specificity is not known.

Trimming at V came to 0 bases and at J to 6 bases, leaving 5 bases not matched to a gene. The CDR3 runs 15 residues. Germline V gene sequence: CDR1 SNHLY, CDR2 FYNNEI. Study-wide results and caveats: A model built on 13 V-J features separated ophthalmopathy from stable hyperthyroidism.

Researchers took RNA transcripts and amplified the TCR beta CDR3 regions from them. RT-PCR in the first round (using the HTBI primer set) targeted the TCR CDR3. TCRdb re-analysed the multiplex PCR reads in MiXCR, keeping a single row per CDR3 protein. The sample lists about 210,000 distinct CDR3 sequences, under 20% seen once, with roughly 53% in the top ten. Sequencing was performed on blood. The TCR sequence derives from a man aged 50-59 years with Graves' hyperthyroidism. The rearrangement links TRBV2 to TRBJ2-3, with 8 bases fitting TRBD2. This chain's CDR3 is CASSEASGSGDTQYF. In DNA, the CDR3 is TGTGCCAGCAGTGAAGCAAGCGGGAGCGGCGATACGCAGTATTTT.